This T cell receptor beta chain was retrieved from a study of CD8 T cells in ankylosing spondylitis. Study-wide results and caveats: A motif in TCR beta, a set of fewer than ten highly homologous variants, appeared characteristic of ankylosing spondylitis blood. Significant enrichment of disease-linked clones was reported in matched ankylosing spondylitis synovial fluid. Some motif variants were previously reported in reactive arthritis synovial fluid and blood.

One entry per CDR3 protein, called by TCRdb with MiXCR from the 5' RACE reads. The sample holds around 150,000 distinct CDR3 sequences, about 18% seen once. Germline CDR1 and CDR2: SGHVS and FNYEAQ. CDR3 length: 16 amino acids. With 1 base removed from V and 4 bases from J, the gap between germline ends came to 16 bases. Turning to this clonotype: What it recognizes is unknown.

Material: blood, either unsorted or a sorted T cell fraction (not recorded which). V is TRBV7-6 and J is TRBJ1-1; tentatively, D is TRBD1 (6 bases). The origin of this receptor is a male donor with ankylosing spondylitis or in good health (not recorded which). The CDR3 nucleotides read TGTGCCAGCAGCTTAGGTAGCCCGGGGGCTGGCACTGAAGCTTTCTTT. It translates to CASSLGSPGAGTEAFF.